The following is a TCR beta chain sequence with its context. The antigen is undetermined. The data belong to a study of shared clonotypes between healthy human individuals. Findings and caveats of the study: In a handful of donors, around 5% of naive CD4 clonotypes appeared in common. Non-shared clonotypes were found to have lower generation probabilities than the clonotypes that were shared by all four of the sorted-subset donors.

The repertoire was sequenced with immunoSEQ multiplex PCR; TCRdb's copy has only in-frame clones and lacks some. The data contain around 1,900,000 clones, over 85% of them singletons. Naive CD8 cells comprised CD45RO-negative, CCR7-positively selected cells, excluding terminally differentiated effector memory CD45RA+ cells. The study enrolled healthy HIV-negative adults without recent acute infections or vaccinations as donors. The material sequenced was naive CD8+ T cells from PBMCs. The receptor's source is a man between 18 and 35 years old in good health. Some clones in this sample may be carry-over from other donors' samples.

The CDR3 coding sequence is TGCGCCAGCAGCCCGGGACAGGCCTCGAACACCGGGGAGCTGTTTTTT. It encodes CASSPGQASNTGELFF. This chain uses TRBV5-1 with TRBJ2-2, with 8 bases matching TRBD1. CDR3 length: 16 residues. Per germline, CDR1 SGHRS and CDR2 YFSETQ. The V segment lost 4 bases and the J segment 0 bases; nucleotides outside the gene matches: 5.